This TCR beta chain was found in a study of cytomegalovirus exposure and HLA in healthy donors. Trimming took off 1 base at V and 7 bases at J, with 14 bases between the two ends. CDR1 is SGHAT and CDR2 is FQNNGV in the germline V gene. The CDR3 length is 14 residues. Donors were drawn from the approximately 130-subject validation cohort, separate from the approximately 640-subject first cohort. Some clones are missing from TCRdb's copy, which holds only in-frame ones; the method was immunoSEQ multiplex PCR. The repertoire holds 150,000 to 200,000 clones, roughly 91% seen once, with under 4.5% in the top ten.

The clonotype originates from a man younger than 35 in good health and CMV-seropositive. The V call is TRBV11-2, the J call TRBJ2-7; a weak D match, TRBD2 (6 bases). Sequenced input: PBMCs. Here the CDR3 DNA reads TGTGCCAGCAGCTTAGCGTGGGCGGGGATGGAGCAGTACTTC. The encoded protein is CASSLAWAGMEQYF.